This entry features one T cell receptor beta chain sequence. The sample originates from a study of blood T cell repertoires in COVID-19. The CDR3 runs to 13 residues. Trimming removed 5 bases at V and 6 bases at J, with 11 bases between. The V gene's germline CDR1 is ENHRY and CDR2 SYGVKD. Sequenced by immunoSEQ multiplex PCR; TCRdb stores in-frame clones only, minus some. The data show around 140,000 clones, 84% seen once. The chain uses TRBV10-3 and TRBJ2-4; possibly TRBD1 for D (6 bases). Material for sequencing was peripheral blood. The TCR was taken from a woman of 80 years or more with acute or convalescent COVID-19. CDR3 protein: CAISTGTINIQYF. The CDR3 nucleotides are TGTGCCATCAGTACAGGGACGATAAACATTCAGTACTTC.